Below, 24 T cell receptor beta chains from the same sample are listed, as sequenced in a study of siplizumab effects on memory and regulatory T cells. The data were produced by immunoSEQ multiplex PCR, yet TCRdb's version contains in-frame clones alone and is incomplete. The sample carries roughly 56,000 clones, over 90% recorded once. The sample comprised CD8+ T cells sorted from blood. These receptors originate from a human donor in good health.

The table lists this clone with a count of one. The chain joins TRBV19 to TRBJ2-3, with D uncertain. Germline V gene lookup returns CDR1 LNHDA and CDR2 SQIVND (reference sequence). The CDR3 loop spans 14 amino acids. With 0 bases removed from V and 1 base from J, the gap between germline ends came to 5 bases. The CDR3 here is CASSIDSGTDTQYF. The CDR3 nucleotides read TGTGCCAGTAGTATAGACAGCGGCACAGATACGCAGTATTTT.

This clone came up a few times. This chain links TRBV9 with TRBJ1-1; no reliable D call. V was clipped by 6 bases and J by 1 base, with 7 bases between them. The CDR3 is 12 amino acids. The germline V gene has CDR1 SGDLS and CDR2 YYNGEE. CDR3 residues: CASTGPNTEAFF. The CDR3 DNA reads as TGTGCCAGCACCGGACCGAACACTGAAGCTTTCTTT.

The chain carries TRBV6-1 and TRBJ2-3; D possibly matches TRBD1 or TRBD2 (5 bases each). V shed 10 bases and J shed 5 bases, with 16 bases lying between them. The CDR3 contains 13 residues. CDR1 and CDR2 (germline): MNHNS, SASEGT. CDR3 nucleotide sequence: TGTGCCACCCTCGGGGCAACCGAAGATACGCAGTATTTT. Its protein is CATLGATEDTQYF.

This clone was counted once. The J gene is TRBJ2-2, the V gene TRBV7-3, with D tentatively TRBD2 (6 bases). V shed 0 bases and J shed 4 bases, with 18 bases lying between them. This CDR3 has 18 amino acids. CDR1 and CDR2 (germline): SGHTA, FQGTGA. The CDR3 reads CASSLTLDTRRGTGELFF. The CDR3 DNA is TGTGCCAGCAGCTTAACCCTAGACACCCGGAGGGGCACCGGGGAGCTGTTTTTT.

V usage is TRBV19 and J usage is TRBJ2-2; TRBD2 agrees at 11 bases. The V segment lost 10 bases and the J segment 4 bases; nucleotides outside the gene matches: 8. This CDR3 spans 15 amino acids. Germline V lookup: CDR1 LNHDA, CDR2 SQIVND (reference sequence). CDR3 protein: CATRRLAGTTGELFF. Written as DNA, the CDR3 is TGTGCCACACGAAGACTAGCGGGGACCACCGGGGAGCTGTTTTTT. Full variable domain (outside the CDR3, taken from reference TRBV19 and TRBJ2-2): DGGITQSPKYLFRKEGQNVTLSCEQNLNHDAMYWYRQDPGQGLRLIYYSQIVNDFQKGDIAEGYSVSREKKESFPLTVTSAQKNPTAFYLCATRRLAGTTGELFFGEGSRLTVL.

J is TRBJ2-7 and V is TRBV4-2, with 7 nucleotides matching TRBD2. CDR3 length: 16 amino acids. Looked up from germline, CDR1 is LGHNA and CDR2 is YNFKEQ. V lost 0 bases to trimming and J lost 3 bases; unmatched junction nucleotides: 8. The CDR3 DNA is TGTGCCAGCAGCCAAGAATGGGCGGGAGAGGTCTACGAGCAGTACTTC. Translated, it gives CASSQEWAGEVYEQYF.

V gene TRBV27 combines with J gene TRBJ2-7, with TRBD1 as a possible D gene (6 bases). Germline assignment: CDR1 MNHEY and CDR2 SMNVEV (reference sequence). Trimming shortened V by 0 bases and J by 4 bases, and 10 bases separated the two germline ends. The CDR3 totals 14 residues. The CDR3 region is CASSLSGTQYEQYF. The CDR3 DNA sequence: TGTGCCAGCAGTTTATCCGGGACACAGTACGAGCAGTACTTC.

The rearrangement links TRBV13 to TRBJ2-2; possibly TRBD2 for D (6 bases). Trimming removed 0 bases from V and 3 bases from J, with 14 bases in between. Germline V gene data show CDR1 as PRHDT and CDR2 as FYEKMQ (reference sequence). This CDR3 has 17 amino acids. The CDR3 region has the DNA TGTGCCAGCAGCTTAGGGGCCGGGAGCGCCTACACCGGGGAGCTGTTTTTT. Its protein product is CASSLGAGSAYTGELFF. The variable domain in full, with the rest retrieved from reference TRBV13 and TRBJ2-2, is AAGVIQSPRHLIKEKRETATLKCYPIPRHDTVYWYQQGPGQDPQFLISFYEKMQSDKGSIPDRFSAQQFSDYHSELNMSSLELGDSALYFCASSLGAGSAYTGELFFGEGSRLTVL.

The chain links TRBV5-1 to TRBJ2-1; D perhaps matches TRBD2 (7 bases). This CDR3 is 15 amino acids long. Trimming stripped 4 bases from V and 9 bases from J, with 20 bases between. The germline V gene has CDR1 SGHRS and CDR2 YFSETQ. The CDR3 DNA follows: TGCGCCAGCAGCCCGGGGGCCCTAGCGGAGAGTGAGCAGTTCTTC. This gives the protein CASSPGALAESEQFF.

The rearrangement links TRBV5-6 to TRBJ1-1; unclear D gene. The length of the CDR3 is 14 residues. Germline assignment: CDR1 SGHDT and CDR2 YYEEEE. With 1 base removed from V and 0 bases from J, the gap between germline ends came to 7 bases. The CDR3 DNA is TGTGCCAGCAGCTTGATTTCTTTGAACACTGAAGCTTTCTTT. Residues: CASSLISLNTEAFF.

This chain joins TRBV6-1 and TRBJ2-2; no definite D call. CDR1 and CDR2 from the germline V gene are MNHNS and SASEGT. There are 12 residues in the CDR3. Trimming left V 4 bases short and J 3 bases short, with 3 bases between. The CDR3 DNA reads as TGTGCCAGCAGTGGTTACACCGGGGAGCTGTTTTTT. It is translated as CASSGYTGELFF.

Points on this clone: Since a much larger clone is just one base distant, this may be a read error. This chain uses TRBV19 with TRBJ2-7; possibly TRBD1 or TRBD2 for D (5 bases each). CDR1 is LNHDA and CDR2 is SQIVND in the germline V gene (reference sequence). This CDR3 spans 15 amino acids. CDR3 DNA: TGTGCCAGTAGTATAGGACCGGGGCCCTCCTACGGGCAGTACTTC. This codes for CASSIGPGPSYGQYF. The whole variable domain, remainder taken from reference TRBV19 and TRBJ2-7, is DGGITQSPKYLFRKEGQNVTLSCEQNLNHDAMYWYRQDPGQGLRLIYYSQIVNDFQKGDIAEGYSVSREKKESFPLTVTSAQKNPTAFYLCASSIGPGPSYGQYFGPGTRLTVT.

The V call is TRBV5-5, the J call TRBJ1-1; D gene unclear. V was shortened by 5 bases and J by 1 base, with 9 bases between the two germline ends. The CDR3 consists of 13 residues. Germline lookup yields CDR1 SGHKS and CDR2 YYEKEE (reference sequence). CDR3 DNA: TGTGCCAGCAGACGCCAGGCGAACACTGAAGCTTTCTTT. Translating gives CASRRQANTEAFF.

As DNA, the CDR3 is TGTGCCAGCAGCGCTGGGACAATTTCTAGCACAGATACGCAGTATTTT. Amino acids: CASSAGTISSTDTQYF. V gene TRBV9 combines with J gene TRBJ2-3; a weak D match, TRBD1 (6 bases). Trimming stripped 3 bases from V and 0 bases from J, with 14 bases between. The CDR3 extends over 16 amino acids. From germline, CDR1 is SGDLS and CDR2 YYNGEE.

The genes are TRBV6-1 and TRBJ2-5, with D perhaps being TRBD1 or TRBD2 (5 bases each). The CDR3 runs 16 residues. Trimming removed 4 bases from V and 5 bases from J, with 20 bases in between. Germline CDR1 reads MNHNS; CDR2 reads SASEGT. In nucleotides, the CDR3 is TGTGCCAGCAGTGGGAAACCGGGGCTTCCTTTGGAGACCCAGTACTTC. It translates to CASSGKPGLPLETQYF.

The chain joins TRBV9 to TRBJ1-1; the D gene is possibly TRBD1 (5 bases). CDR1 and CDR2 from the germline V gene are SGDLS and YYNGEE. The CDR3 contains 11 residues. V was clipped by 7 bases and J by 5 bases, with 9 bases between them. CDR3 DNA: TGTGCCAGCGCATCAGGGACTGAAGCTTTCTTT. Translating it yields CASASGTEAFF.

This chain joins TRBV27 and TRBJ2-7; 7 nucleotides align to TRBD1. V was pared by 3 bases and J by 4 bases, with 6 bases of the junction left unmatched. CDR1 and CDR2 from the germline V gene are MNHEY and SMNVEV (reference sequence). The CDR3 runs to 14 residues. The CDR3 DNA sequence: TGTGCCAGCAGTTTGAGGACAGGACTTTACGAGCAGTACTTC. It yields the protein CASSLRTGLYEQYF.

The chain carries TRBV7-9 and TRBJ2-7; 7 bases are a match to TRBD2. V trimming: 1 base; J trimming: 5 bases; junction bases outside the gene matches: 11. CDR1 and CDR2 from the germline V gene are SEHNR and FQNEAQ (reference sequence). The CDR3 consists of 16 residues. The CDR3 reads CASSLVRGRAAHEQYF. As DNA, the CDR3 is TGTGCCAGCAGCTTAGTTCGGGGGAGGGCTGCTCACGAGCAGTACTTC.

The chain uses TRBV4-1 and TRBJ2-7; perhaps D is TRBD1 or TRBD2 (5 bases each). The CDR3 runs 15 residues. The germline gives CDR1 MGHRA, CDR2 YSYEKL. V was pared by 3 bases and J by 8 bases, with 20 bases between. CDR3: CASSQGEWAEDKQYF. The CDR3 region has the DNA TGCGCCAGCAGCCAGGGGGAATGGGCGGAGGACAAGCAGTACTTC.

This clone was counted a single time. Here the CDR3 reads CASSPAGFYGYTF. Written as DNA, the CDR3 is TGTGCCAGTTCCCCGGCAGGGTTCTATGGCTACACCTTC. The gene calls are TRBV19 and TRBJ1-2, with D perhaps TRBD1 (5 bases). Germline CDR1 and CDR2: LNHDA and SQIVND (reference sequence). The V end lost 8 bases, the J end lost 4 bases, and 14 bases lay between the germline ends. The CDR3 length is 13 residues. The full variable domain, with the rest looked up from reference TRBV19 and TRBJ1-2, is DGGITQSPKYLFRKEGQNVTLSCEQNLNHDAMYWYRQDPGQGLRLIYYSQIVNDFQKGDIAEGYSVSREKKESFPLTVTSAQKNPTAFYLCASSPAGFYGYTFGSGTRLTVV.

The V call is TRBV9, the J call TRBJ1-1; D is unresolved. Germline values: CDR1 SGDLS, CDR2 YYNGEE. Between the trimmed V and J ends, which lost 3 bases and 6 bases, there was a span of 18 bases. The CDR3 contains 15 residues. The CDR3 protein is CASSGREGRSAEAFF. DNA of the CDR3: TGTGCCAGCAGCGGACGGGAAGGACGGTCGGCTGAAGCTTTCTTT.

V usage is TRBV30 and J usage is TRBJ1-5, with 10 bases fitting TRBD1. CDR3 length equals 15 residues. The V and J ends lost 0 bases and 6 bases, in that order; junction bases with no gene match: 5. CDR1 and CDR2 (germline): GTSNPN, SVGIG (reference sequence). In DNA form, the CDR3 reads TGTGCCTGGAGTGTACTTGGGACAGGGGCTCAGCCCCAGCATTTT. It codes for CAWSVLGTGAQPQHF.

The rearrangement links TRBV7-9 to TRBJ1-4; TRBD1 might be the D (5 bases). Germline V gene data show CDR1 as SEHNR and CDR2 as FQNEAQ (reference sequence). Trimming left V 3 bases short and J 7 bases short, with 15 bases between. This CDR3 has 15 residues. This chain's CDR3 is CASSFRSGTFEKLFF. The CDR3 nucleotides are TGTGCCAGCAGCTTCCGGTCCGGGACTTTTGAAAAACTGTTTTTT. Full variable domain (outside the CDR3, taken from reference TRBV7-9 and TRBJ1-4): DTGVSQNPRHKITKRGQNVTFRCDPISEHNRLYWYRQTLGQGPEFLTYFQNEAQLEKSRLLSDRFSAERPKGSFSTLEIQRTEQGDSAMYLCASSFRSGTFEKLFFGSGTQLSVL.

The chain couples TRBV9 to TRBJ1-2; 7 bases line up with TRBD1. V lost 4 bases, J lost 4 bases, and 13 bases stayed unmatched. CDR3 length: 16 residues. Looked up from germline, CDR1 is SGDLS and CDR2 is YYNGEE. The CDR3 DNA sequence: TGTGCCAGCAGCTTGGATAGCGCGACAGGGCGCTATGGCTACACCTTC. It translates to CASSLDSATGRYGYTF.